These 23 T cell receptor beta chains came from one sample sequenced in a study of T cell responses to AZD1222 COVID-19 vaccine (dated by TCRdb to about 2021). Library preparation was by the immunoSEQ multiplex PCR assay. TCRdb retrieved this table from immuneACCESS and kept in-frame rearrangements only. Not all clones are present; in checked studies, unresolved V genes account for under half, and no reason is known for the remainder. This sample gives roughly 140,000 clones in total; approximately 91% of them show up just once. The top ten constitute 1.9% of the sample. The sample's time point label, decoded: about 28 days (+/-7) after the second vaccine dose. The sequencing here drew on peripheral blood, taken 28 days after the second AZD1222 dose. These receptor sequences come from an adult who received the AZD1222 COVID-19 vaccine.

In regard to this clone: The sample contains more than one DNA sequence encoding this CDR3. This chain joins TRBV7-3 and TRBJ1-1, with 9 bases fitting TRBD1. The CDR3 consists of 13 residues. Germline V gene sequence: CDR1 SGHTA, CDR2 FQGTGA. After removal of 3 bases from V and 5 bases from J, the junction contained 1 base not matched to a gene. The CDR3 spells CASSFGQGTEAFF. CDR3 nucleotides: TGTGCCAGCAGCTTTGGACAGGGGACTGAAGCTTTCTTT.

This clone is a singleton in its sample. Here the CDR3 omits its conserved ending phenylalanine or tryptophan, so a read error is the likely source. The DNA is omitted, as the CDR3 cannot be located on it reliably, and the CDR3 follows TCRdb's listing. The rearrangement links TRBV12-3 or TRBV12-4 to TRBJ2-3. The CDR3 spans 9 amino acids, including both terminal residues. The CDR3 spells CASSPQDLV.

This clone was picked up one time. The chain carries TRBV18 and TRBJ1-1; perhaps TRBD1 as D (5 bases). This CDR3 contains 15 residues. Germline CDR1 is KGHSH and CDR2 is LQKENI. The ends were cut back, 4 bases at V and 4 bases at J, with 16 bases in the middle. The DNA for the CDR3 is TGTGCCAGCTCACAGCGGGACTCCGGACCCACTGAAGCTTTCTTT. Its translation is CASSQRDSGPTEAFF.

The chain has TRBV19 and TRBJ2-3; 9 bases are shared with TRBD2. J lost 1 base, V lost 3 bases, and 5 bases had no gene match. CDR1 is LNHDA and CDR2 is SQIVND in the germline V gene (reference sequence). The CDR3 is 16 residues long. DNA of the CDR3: TGTGCCAGTAGTATGATAAGCGGGGGGCGCACAGATACGCAGTATTTT. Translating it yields CASSMISGGRTDTQYF.

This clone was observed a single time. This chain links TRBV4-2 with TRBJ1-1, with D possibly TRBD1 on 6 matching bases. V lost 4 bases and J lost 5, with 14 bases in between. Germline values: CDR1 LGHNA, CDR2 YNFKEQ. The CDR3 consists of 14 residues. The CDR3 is CASSPLTGTTEAFF. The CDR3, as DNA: TGTGCCAGCAGCCCTCTAACAGGGACGACTGAAGCTTTCTTT.

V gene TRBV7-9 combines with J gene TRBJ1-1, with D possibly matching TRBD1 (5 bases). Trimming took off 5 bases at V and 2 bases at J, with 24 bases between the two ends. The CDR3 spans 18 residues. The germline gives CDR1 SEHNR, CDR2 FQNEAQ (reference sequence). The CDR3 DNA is TGTGCCAGCAGCAGAAACAAAGCAGAAACAGGAAGAAACACTGAAGCTTTCTTT. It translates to CASSRNKAETGRNTEAFF.

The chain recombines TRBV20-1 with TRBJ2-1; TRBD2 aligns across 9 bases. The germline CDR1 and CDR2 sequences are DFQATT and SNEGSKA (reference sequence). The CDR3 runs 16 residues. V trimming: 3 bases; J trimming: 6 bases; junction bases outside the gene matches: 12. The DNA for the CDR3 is TGCAGTGCTAGTGGACCTGAGGGGACTAGCTCCAATGAGCAGTTCTTC. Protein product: CSASGPEGTSSNEQFF.

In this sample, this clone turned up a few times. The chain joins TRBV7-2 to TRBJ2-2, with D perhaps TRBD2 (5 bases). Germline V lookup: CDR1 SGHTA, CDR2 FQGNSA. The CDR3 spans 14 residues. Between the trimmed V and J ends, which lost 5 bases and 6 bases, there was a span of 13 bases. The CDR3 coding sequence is TGTGCCAGCAGCCACACAGTGGAGGCCGGGGAGCTGTTTTTT. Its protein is CASSHTVEAGELFF. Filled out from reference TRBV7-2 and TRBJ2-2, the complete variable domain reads GAGVSQSPSNKVTEKGKDVELRCDPISGHTALYWYRQSLGQGLEFLIYFQGNSAPDKSGLPSDRFSAERTGGSVSTLTIQRTQQEDSAVYLCASSHTVEAGELFFGEGSRLTVL.

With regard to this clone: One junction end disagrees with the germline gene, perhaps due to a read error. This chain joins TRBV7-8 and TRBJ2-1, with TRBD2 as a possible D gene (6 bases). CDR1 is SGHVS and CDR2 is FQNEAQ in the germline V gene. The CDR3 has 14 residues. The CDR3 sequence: CASSGGLSHNEQFF. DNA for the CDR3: TGTGCCAGCAGCGGGGGACTCTCCCACAATGAGCAGTTCTTC.

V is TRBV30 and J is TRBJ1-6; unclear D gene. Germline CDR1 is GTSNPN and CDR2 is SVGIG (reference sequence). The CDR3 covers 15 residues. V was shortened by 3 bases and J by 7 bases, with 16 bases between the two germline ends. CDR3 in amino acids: CAWSLPGVGNSPLHF. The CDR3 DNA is TGTGCCTGGAGCCTACCCGGGGTGGGCAATTCACCCCTCCACTTT.

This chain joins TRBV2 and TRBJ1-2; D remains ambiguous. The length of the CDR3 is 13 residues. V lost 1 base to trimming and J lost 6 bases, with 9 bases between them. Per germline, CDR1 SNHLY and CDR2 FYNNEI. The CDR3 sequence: CASSEDRRNGYTF. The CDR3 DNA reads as TGTGCCAGCAGTGAAGATCGGAGGAATGGCTACACCTTC. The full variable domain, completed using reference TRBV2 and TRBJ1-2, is EPEVTQTPSHQVTQMGQEVILRCVPISNHLYFYWYRQILGQKVEFLVSFYNNEISEKSEIFDDQFSVERPDGSNFTLKIRSTKLEDSAMYFCASSEDRRNGYTFGSGTRLTVV.

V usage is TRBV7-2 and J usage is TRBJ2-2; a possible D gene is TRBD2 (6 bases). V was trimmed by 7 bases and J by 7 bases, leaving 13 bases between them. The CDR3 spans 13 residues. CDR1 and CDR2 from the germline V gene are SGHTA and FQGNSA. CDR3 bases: TGTGCCAGCACCCGCGGGGCCGGCGGGGAGCTGTTTTTT. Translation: CASTRGAGGELFF. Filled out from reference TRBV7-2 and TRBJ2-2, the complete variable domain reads GAGVSQSPSNKVTEKGKDVELRCDPISGHTALYWYRQSLGQGLEFLIYFQGNSAPDKSGLPSDRFSAERTGGSVSTLTIQRTQQEDSAVYLCASTRGAGGELFFGEGSRLTVL.

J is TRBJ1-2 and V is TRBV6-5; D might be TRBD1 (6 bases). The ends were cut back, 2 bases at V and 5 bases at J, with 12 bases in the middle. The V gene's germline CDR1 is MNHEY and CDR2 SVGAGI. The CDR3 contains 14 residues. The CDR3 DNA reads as TGTGCCAGCAGTTACCTACAGGGAACTTATGGCTACACCTTC. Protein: CASSYLQGTYGYTF.

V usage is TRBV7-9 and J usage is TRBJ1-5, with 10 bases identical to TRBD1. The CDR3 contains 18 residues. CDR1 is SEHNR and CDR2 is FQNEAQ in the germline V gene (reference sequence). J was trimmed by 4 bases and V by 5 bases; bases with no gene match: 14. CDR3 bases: TGTGCCAGCAGCCCAGGGGGACAGGGGTCTATTCCTAATCAGCCCCAGCATTTT. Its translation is CASSPGGQGSIPNQPQHF.

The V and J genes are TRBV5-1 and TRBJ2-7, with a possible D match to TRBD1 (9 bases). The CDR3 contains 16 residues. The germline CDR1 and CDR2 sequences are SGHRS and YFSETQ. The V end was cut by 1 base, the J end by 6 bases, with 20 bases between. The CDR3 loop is CASSLTSGTGTSEQYF. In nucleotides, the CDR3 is TGCGCCAGCAGCTTGACATCCGGGACAGGGACTAGCGAGCAGTACTTC. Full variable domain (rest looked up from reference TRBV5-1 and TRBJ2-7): KAGVTQTPRYLIKTRGQQVTLSCSPISGHRSVSWYQQTPGQGLQFLFEYFSETQRNKGNFPGRFSGRQFSNSRSEMNVSTLELGDSALYLCASSLTSGTGTSEQYFGPGTRLTVT.

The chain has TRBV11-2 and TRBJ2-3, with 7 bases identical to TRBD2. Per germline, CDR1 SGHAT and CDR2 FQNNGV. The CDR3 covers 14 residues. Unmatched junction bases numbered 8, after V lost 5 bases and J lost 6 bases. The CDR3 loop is CASSRAGFMDTQYF. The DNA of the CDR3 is TGTGCCAGCAGCCGAGCGGGGTTTATGGATACGCAGTATTTT.

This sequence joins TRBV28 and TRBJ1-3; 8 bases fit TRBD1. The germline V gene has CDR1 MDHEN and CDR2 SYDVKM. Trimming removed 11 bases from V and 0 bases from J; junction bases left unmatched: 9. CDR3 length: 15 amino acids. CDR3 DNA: TGTGCCGCTAAGACAGGGGCCCACTCTGGAAACACCATATATTTT. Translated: CAAKTGAHSGNTIYF.

The CDR3 DNA reads TGTGCCAGCAGCTTAGGAACAAACGAGCAGTACTTC. Amino acid sequence: CASSLGTNEQYF. The chain carries TRBV7-9 and TRBJ2-7, with D uncertain. Trimming took 1 base from V and 5 from J, leaving 6 bases between them. The CDR3 contains 12 residues. Germline V gives CDR1 SEHNR, CDR2 FQNEAQ (reference sequence).

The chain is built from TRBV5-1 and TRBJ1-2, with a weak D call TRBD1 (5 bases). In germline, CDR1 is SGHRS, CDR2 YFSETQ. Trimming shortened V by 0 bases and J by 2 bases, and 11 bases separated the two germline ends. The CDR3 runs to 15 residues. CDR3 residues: CASSLDRGTNYGYTF. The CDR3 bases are TGCGCCAGCAGCTTGGATCGGGGGACCAACTATGGCTACACCTTC.

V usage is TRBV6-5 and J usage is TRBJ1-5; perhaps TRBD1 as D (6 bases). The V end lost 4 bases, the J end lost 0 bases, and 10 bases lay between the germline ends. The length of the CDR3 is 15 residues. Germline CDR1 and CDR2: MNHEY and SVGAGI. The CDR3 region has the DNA TGTGCCAGCAGTTCCGGACAGAGTAGCAATCAGCCCCAGCATTTT. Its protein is CASSSGQSSNQPQHF.

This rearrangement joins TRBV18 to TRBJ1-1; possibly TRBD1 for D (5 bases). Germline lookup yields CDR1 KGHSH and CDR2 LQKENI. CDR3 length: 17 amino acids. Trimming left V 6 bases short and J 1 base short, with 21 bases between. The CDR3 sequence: CASSLTQGGVWNTEAFF. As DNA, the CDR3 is TGTGCCAGCTCCCTGACTCAGGGAGGTGTATGGAACACTGAAGCTTTCTTT.

CDR3 in DNA: TGTGCCACCAGCAGAGAAGGCTATGGCTACACCTTC. Translated, it gives CATSREGYGYTF. The V gene is TRBV15, the J gene TRBJ1-2; unclear D gene. With 0 bases removed from V and 4 bases from J, the gap between germline ends came to 3 bases. The CDR3 covers 12 residues. The germline CDR1 and CDR2 sequences are LNHNV and YYDKDF (reference sequence).

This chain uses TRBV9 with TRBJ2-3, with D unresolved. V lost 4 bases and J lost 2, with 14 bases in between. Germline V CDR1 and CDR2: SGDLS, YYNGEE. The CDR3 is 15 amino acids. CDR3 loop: CASSQVGSLTDTQYF. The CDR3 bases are TGTGCCAGCAGCCAGGTAGGATCGCTCACAGATACGCAGTATTTT.